Sequencing of this T cell receptor (beta chain) was carried out in a study of T-cell memory formation after mild COVID-19. Study-wide results and caveats: Clones shrinking from day 15 to 85 showed even CD4/CD8 mixes; later expanders tilted CD4+. Pre-infection memory contained some responding clones, which suggested that cross-reactive memory had joined.

With V trimmed by 6 bases and J by 7 bases, 12 bases remained unmatched. Germline V gives CDR1 DFQATT, CDR2 SNEGSKA (reference sequence). This CDR3 region has 14 residues. 5'RACE with constant-segment primers yielded barcoded, UMI-tagged TCR alpha and TCR beta cDNA libraries. Via MiXCR, TCRdb re-called the 5' RACE reads, giving one row per CDR3 protein. This sample has hundreds of thousands of distinct CDR3 sequences; 20% to 25% occur once, and the top ten carry around 9.2%. In regard to this clonotype: Its antigen is not identified.

The sample comprised PBMCs or a T cell subset sorted from them (not recorded which). V and J are TRBV20-1 and TRBJ1-2; 9 nucleotides match TRBD1. This receptor was obtained from an adult woman who had mild COVID-19 (a few samples of this study predate the infection). Cell type and time point are not known. CDR3 DNA sequence: TGCAGTGCCACAAGGACAGGGGCCATGGGTGGCTACACCTTC. It codes for CSATRTGAMGGYTF.